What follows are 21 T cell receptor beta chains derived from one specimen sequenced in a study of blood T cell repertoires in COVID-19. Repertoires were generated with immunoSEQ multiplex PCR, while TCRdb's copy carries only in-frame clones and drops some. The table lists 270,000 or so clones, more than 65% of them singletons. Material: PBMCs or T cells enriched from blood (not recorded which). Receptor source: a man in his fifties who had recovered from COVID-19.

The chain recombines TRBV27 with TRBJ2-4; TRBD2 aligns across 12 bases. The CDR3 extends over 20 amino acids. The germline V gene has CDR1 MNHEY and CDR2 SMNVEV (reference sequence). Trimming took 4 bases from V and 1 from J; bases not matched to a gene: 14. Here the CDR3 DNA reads TGTGCCAGCAGTTCCGGGCCGGCTAGCGGGGGGGAATTGGCCAAAAACATTCAGTACTTC. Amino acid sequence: CASSSGPASGGELAKNIQYF.

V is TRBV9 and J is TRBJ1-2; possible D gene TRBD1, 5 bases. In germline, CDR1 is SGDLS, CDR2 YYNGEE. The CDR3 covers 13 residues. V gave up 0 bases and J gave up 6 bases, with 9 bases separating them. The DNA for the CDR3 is TGTGCCAGCAGCGTAGGGCAGGGTGATGGCTACACCTTC. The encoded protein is CASSVGQGDGYTF.

CDR3 sequence: CASSIELQGNYGYTF. The CDR3 DNA follows: TGTGCCAGTAGTATAGAACTCCAGGGGAACTATGGCTACACCTTC. The chain uses TRBV19 and TRBJ1-2, with D perhaps matching TRBD1 (6 bases). The CDR3 sequence is 15 residues long. V shed 0 bases and J shed 2 bases, with 10 bases lying between them. Germline CDR1 LNHDA, CDR2 SQIVND (reference sequence). Drawing the rest from reference TRBV19 and TRBJ1-2, the complete variable domain is DGGITQSPKYLFRKEGQNVTLSCEQNLNHDAMYWYRQDPGQGLRLIYYSQIVNDFQKGDIAEGYSVSREKKESFPLTVTSAQKNPTAFYLCASSIELQGNYGYTFGSGTRLTVV.

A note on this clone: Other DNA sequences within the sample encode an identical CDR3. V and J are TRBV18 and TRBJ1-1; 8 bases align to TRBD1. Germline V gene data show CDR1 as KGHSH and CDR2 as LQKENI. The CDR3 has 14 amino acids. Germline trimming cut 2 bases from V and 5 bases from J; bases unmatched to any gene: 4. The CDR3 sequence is CASSPTGGGTEAFF. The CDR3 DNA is TGTGCCAGCTCACCAACAGGGGGAGGTACTGAAGCTTTCTTT. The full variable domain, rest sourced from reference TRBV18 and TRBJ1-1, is NAGVMQNPRHLVRRRGQEARLRCSPMKGHSHVYWYRQLPEEGLKFMVYLQKENIIDESGMPKERFSAEFPKEGPSILRIQQVVRGDSAAYFCASSPTGGGTEAFFGQGTRLTVV.

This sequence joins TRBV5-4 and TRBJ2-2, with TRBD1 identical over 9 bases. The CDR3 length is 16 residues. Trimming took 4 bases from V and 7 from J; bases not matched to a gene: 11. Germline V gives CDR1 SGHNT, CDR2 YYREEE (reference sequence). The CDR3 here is CASSQTGGMIYGELFF. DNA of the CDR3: TGTGCCAGCAGCCAGACAGGGGGAATGATCTACGGGGAGCTGTTTTTT.

The CDR3 DNA sequence: TGTGCCAGCAGTTACCGCCAGCCAGGGGACGAGCAGTACTTC. It translates to CASSYRQPGDEQYF. The chain carries TRBV6-5 and TRBJ2-7; weak D call: TRBD1 (6 bases). CDR1 is MNHEY and CDR2 is SVGAGI in the germline V gene. Deletions cut 2 bases from V and 5 bases from J, with 13 bases between. The CDR3 totals 14 residues.

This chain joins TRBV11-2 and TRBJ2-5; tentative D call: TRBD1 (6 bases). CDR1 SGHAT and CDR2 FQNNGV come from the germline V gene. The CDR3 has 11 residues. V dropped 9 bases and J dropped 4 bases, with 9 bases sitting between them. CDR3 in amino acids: CASGQPETQYF. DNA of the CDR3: TGTGCCAGTGGACAGCCAGAGACCCAGTACTTC.

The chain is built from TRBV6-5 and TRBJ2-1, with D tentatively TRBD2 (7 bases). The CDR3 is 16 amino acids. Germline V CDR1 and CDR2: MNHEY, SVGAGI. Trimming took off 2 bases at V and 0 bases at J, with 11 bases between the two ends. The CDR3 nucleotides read TGTGCCAGCAGTTACGGCGGGGGCAGCTCCTACAATGAGCAGTTCTTC. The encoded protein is CASSYGGGSSYNEQFF.

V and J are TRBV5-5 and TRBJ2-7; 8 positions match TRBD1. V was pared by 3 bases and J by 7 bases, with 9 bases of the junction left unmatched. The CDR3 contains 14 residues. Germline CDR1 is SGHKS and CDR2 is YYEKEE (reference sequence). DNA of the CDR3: TGTGCCAGCAGCTCGAGACAGGGGTTCTGGGAGCAGTACTTC. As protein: CASSSRQGFWEQYF.

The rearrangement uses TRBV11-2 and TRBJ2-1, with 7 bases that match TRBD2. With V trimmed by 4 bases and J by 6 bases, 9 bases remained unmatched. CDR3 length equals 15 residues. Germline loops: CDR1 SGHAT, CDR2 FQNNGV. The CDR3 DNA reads TGTGCCAGCAGCTACAATGGCGGGGGAGCCAATGAGCAGTTCTTC. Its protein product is CASSYNGGGANEQFF.

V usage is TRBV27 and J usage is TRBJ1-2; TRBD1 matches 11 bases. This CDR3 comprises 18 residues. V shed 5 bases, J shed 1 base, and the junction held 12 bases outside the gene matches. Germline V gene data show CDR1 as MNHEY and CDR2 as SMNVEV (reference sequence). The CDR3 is CASSKLSGTGGSNYGYTF. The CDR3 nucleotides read TGTGCCAGCAGTAAACTTTCCGGGACAGGGGGTAGTAACTATGGCTACACCTTC.

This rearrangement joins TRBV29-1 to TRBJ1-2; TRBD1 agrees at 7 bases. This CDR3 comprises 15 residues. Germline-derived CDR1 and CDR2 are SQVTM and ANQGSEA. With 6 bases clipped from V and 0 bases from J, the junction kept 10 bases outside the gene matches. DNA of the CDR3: TGCAGCGTAACAGGGGCGATGTTAACTAACTATGGCTACACCTTC. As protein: CSVTGAMLTNYGYTF. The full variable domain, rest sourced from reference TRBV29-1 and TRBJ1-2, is SAVISQKPSRDICQRGTSLTIQCQVDSQVTMMFWYRQQPGQSLTLIATANQGSEATYESGFVIDKFPISRPNLTFSTLTVSNMSPEDSSIYLCSVTGAMLTNYGYTFGSGTRLTVV.

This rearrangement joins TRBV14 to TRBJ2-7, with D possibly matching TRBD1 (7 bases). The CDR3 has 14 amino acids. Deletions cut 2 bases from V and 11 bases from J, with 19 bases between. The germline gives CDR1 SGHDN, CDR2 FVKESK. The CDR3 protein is CASSQFLEGAFKYF. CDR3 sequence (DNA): TGTGCCAGCAGCCAATTTTTGGAGGGGGCCTTCAAGTACTTC.

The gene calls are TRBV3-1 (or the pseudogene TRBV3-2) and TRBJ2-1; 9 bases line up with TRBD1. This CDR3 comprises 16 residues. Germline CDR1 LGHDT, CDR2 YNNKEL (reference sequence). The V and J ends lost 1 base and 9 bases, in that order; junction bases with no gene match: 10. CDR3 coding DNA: TGTGCCAGCAGCCAAGTGACTCTACAGGGGGCGGCTGAGCAGTTCTTC. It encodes CASSQVTLQGAAEQFF.

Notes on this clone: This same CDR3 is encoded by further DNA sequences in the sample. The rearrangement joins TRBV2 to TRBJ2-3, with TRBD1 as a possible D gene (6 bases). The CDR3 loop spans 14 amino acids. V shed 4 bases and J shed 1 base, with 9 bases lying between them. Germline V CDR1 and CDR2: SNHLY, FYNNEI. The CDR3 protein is CASSARTGTDTQYF. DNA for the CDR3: TGTGCCAGCAGTGCCAGGACAGGCACAGATACGCAGTATTTT.

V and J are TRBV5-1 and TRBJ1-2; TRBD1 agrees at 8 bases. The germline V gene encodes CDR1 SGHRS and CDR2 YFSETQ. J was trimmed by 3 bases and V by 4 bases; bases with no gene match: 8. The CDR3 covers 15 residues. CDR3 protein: CASSDGQGPDYGYTF. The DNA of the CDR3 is TGCGCCAGCAGCGATGGACAGGGCCCCGACTATGGCTACACCTTC.

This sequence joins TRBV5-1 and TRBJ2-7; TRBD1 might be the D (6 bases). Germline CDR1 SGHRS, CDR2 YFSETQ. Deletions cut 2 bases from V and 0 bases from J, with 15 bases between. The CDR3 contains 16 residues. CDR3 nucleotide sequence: TGCGCCAGCAGCTTCTCTACCGCCAGGGGCTCCTACGAGCAGTACTTC. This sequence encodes CASSFSTARGSYEQYF.

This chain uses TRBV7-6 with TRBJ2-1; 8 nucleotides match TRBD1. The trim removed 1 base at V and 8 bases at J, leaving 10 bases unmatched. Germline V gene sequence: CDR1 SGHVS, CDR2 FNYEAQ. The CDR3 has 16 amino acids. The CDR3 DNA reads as TGTGCCAGCAGCTTAGAGGCCAGGGGGCTCGTCGATGAGCAGTTCTTC. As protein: CASSLEARGLVDEQFF.

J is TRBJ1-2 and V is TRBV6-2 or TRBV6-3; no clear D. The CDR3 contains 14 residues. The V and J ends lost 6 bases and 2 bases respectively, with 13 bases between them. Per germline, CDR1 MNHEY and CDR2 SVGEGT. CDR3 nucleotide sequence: TGTGCCAGCAGCCCTGGGCAGAGAAACTATGGCTACACCTTC. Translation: CASSPGQRNYGYTF.

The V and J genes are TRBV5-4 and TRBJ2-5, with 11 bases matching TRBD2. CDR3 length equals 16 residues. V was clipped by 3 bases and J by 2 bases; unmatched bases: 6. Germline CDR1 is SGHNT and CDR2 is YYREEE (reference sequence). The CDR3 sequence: CASSSPWTSGQETQYF. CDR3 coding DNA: TGTGCCAGCAGCTCACCGTGGACTAGCGGGCAAGAGACCCAGTACTTC. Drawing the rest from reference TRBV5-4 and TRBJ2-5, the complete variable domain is ETGVTQSPTHLIKTRGQQVTLRCSSQSGHNTVSWYQQALGQGPQFIFQYYREEENGRGNFPPRFSGLQFPNYSSELNVNALELDDSALYLCASSSPWTSGQETQYFGPGTRLLVL.

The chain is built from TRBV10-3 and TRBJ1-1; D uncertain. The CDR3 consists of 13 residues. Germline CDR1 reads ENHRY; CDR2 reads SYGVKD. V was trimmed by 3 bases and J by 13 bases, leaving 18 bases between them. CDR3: CAISEVERERNFF. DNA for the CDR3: TGTGCCATCAGTGAAGTGGAAAGGGAGCGGAATTTCTTT.